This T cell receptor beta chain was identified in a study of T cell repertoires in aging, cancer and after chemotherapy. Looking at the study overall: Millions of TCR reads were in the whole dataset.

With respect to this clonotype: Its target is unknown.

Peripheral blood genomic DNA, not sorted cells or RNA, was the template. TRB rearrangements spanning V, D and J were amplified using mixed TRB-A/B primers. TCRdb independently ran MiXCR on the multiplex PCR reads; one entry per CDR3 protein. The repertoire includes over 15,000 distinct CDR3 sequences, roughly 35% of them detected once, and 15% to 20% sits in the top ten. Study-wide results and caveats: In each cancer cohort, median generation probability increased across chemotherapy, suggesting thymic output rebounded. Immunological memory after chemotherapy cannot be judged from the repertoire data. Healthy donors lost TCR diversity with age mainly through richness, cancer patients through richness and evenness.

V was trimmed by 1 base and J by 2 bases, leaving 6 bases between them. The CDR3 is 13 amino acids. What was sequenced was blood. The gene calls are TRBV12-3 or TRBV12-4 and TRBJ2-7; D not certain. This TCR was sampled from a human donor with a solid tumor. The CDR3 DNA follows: TGTGCCAGCAGTTTAGGTCCCCCCTACGAGCAGTACTTC. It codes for CASSLGPPYEQYF.